One sample yielded the 6 T cell receptor beta chains listed below, sequenced in a study of shared clonotypes between healthy human individuals. Sequenced by immunoSEQ multiplex PCR; TCRdb stores in-frame clones only, minus some. Of 1.6 million or so clones in the sample, 98% were seen once. Specimen: naive CD4+ T cells sorted from blood. Subset indicated: CD45RA+ positively selected. These receptor sequences come from a man under 40 in good health.

The J gene is TRBJ2-1, the V gene TRBV7-9, with 10 bases that match TRBD1. Germline values: CDR1 SEHNR, CDR2 FQNEAQ (reference sequence). J lost 8 bases, V lost 8 bases, and 3 bases had no gene match. The CDR3 is made up of 12 amino acids. The DNA for the CDR3 is TGTGCCAGCGGGGGGACAGGGGATGAGCAGTTCTTC. As protein: CASGGTGDEQFF.

V gene TRBV25-1 combines with J gene TRBJ2-1; D not certain. The germline CDR1 and CDR2 sequences are MGHDK and SYGVNS. The ends were cut back, 6 bases at V and 5 bases at J, with 14 bases in the middle. There are 14 residues in the CDR3. CDR3 amino acids: CASRGLTENNEQFF. The CDR3 DNA sequence: TGTGCCAGCAGGGGCCTCACAGAGAACAATGAGCAGTTCTTC.

The rearrangement links TRBV18 to TRBJ2-3; 7 nucleotides align to TRBD2. The CDR3 is 18 residues long. CDR1 KGHSH and CDR2 LQKENI come from the germline V gene. V shed 6 bases and J 1 base; nucleotides not matched to a gene: 16. DNA of the CDR3: TGTGCCAGCTCCCGATACTTTGCGGGAGAGGTAGGCACAGATACGCAGTATTTT. As protein: CASSRYFAGEVGTDTQYF. Combining the CDR3 with reference TRBV18 and TRBJ2-3 gives the whole variable domain NAGVMQNPRHLVRRRGQEARLRCSPMKGHSHVYWYRQLPEEGLKFMVYLQKENIIDESGMPKERFSAEFPKEGPSILRIQQVVRGDSAAYFCASSRYFAGEVGTDTQYFGPGTRLTVL.

A single count supports this clone. This chain joins TRBV7-9 and TRBJ2-7; 8 bases line up with TRBD1. This CDR3 region has 17 residues. Trimming at V came to 3 bases and at J to 1 base, leaving 11 bases not matched to a gene. Germline values: CDR1 SEHNR, CDR2 FQNEAQ (reference sequence). The CDR3, as DNA: TGTGCCAGCAGCTTCTGGGTTGGACAGGGAAGATCCTACGAGCAGTACTTC. Residues: CASSFWVGQGRSYEQYF.

As to this clone: The same CDR3 can be traced to other DNA sequences in this sample. The genes are TRBV28 and TRBJ2-2; D not certain. V was pared by 3 bases and J by 4 bases, with 3 bases between. Germline values: CDR1 MDHEN, CDR2 SYDVKM. The CDR3 has 12 residues. Written as DNA, the CDR3 is TGTGCCAGCAGTTTCGTCACCGGGGAGCTGTTTTTT. This gives the protein CASSFVTGELFF.

The CDR3 coding sequence is TGTGCCAGCACCAAAGAGTGGTGGCAGACAATCGCTGAAGCTTTCTTT. Protein sequence: CASTKEWWQTIAEAFF. V is TRBV28 and J is TRBJ1-1; no definite D call. V was pared by 7 bases and J by 6 bases, with 24 bases between. This CDR3 comprises 16 residues. Germline V gene data show CDR1 as MDHEN and CDR2 as SYDVKM. Full variable domain (remainder filled in from reference TRBV28 and TRBJ1-1): DVKVTQSSRYLVKRTGEKVFLECVQDMDHENMFWYRQDPGLGLRLIYFSYDVKMKEKGDIPEGYSVSREKKERFSLILESASTNQTSMYLCASTKEWWQTIAEAFFGQGTRLTVV.